Listed here is a single T cell receptor (beta chain). The data derive from a study of blood T cell repertoires in COVID-19. As for the study in general: Donors in the United States, Italy and Spain gave samples during acute or convalescent COVID-19. The cDNA or gDNA used as material had been derived from T cells, B-cell-depleted T cells, or PBMCs.

The authors' processing: Nucleated cell counts were estimated from reference gene primer amplification. This table comes from immunoSEQ multiplex PCR, and its TCRdb copy is limited to in-frame clones, with some not included. The D gene and trimming were derived from the DNA, and the V and J assignments and clone size from that table. The top ten clones hold about 18% of a sample with some 100,000 clones, 84% of them seen once. The junction had 3 bases not matched to a gene; V was cut back by 0 bases and J by 2 bases. Germline V gene sequence: CDR1 SGHRS, CDR2 YFSETQ. This CDR3 has 18 amino acids. The V gene is TRBV5-1, the J gene TRBJ2-1; TRBD2 matches at 15 bases. Sequences were obtained from peripheral blood. The receptor comes from a woman aged 55-70 years with acute or convalescent COVID-19. DNA of the CDR3: TGCGCCAGCAGCTTGGCTCGGACTAGCGGGGGGGCCTACAATGAGCAGTTCTTC. It specifies CASSLARTSGGAYNEQFF. Combining the CDR3 with reference TRBV5-1 and TRBJ2-1 gives the whole variable domain KAGVTQTPRYLIKTRGQQVTLSCSPISGHRSVSWYQQTPGQGLQFLFEYFSETQRNKGNFPGRFSGRQFSNSRSEMNVSTLELGDSALYLCASSLARTSGGAYNEQFFGPGTRLTVL.